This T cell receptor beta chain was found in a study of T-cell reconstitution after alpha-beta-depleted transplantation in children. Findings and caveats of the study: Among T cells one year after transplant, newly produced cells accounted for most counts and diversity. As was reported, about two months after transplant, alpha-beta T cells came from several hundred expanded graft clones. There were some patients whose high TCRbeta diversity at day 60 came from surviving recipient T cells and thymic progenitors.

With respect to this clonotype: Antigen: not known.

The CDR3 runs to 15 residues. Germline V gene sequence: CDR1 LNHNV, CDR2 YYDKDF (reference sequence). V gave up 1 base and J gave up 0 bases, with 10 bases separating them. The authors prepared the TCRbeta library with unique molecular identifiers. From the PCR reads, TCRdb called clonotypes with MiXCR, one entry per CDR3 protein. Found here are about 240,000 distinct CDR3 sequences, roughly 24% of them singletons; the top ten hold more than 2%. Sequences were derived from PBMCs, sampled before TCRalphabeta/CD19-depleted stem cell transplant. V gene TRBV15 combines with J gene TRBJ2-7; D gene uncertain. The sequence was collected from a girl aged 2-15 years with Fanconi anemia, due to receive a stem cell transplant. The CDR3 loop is CATSRGSRNSYEQYF. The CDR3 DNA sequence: TGTGCCACCAGCAGAGGGTCGAGGAACTCCTACGAGCAGTACTTC.